The 31 T cell receptor beta chains below come from one sample, sequenced in a study of OX40 agonist ivuxolimab in advanced cancers. Assay used: immunoSEQ multiplex PCR; TCRdb lists only in-frame clones, some missing. The table records around 97,000 clones, 70% to 90% of them present only once. Here the sequenced sample was CD4+ or CD8+ T cells sorted from blood, taken in a trial of the OX40 agonist ivuxolimab. The origin of the receptors is an adult with an advanced solid tumor such as melanoma, head and neck, liver or kidney cancer.

J is TRBJ1-5 and V is TRBV6-1, with D maybe TRBD1 (5 bases). V lost 4 bases to trimming and J lost 2 bases, with 9 bases between them. This CDR3 is 14 amino acids long. Germline CDR1 MNHNS, CDR2 SASEGT. The DNA of the CDR3 is TGTGCCAGCAGTGGGGGACGAGGCAATCAGCCCCAGCATTTT. Protein sequence: CASSGGRGNQPQHF.

The V and J genes are TRBV7-2 and TRBJ2-6; D uncertain. V gave up 6 bases and J gave up 0 bases, with 9 bases separating them. This CDR3 has 15 residues. Germline lookup yields CDR1 SGHTA and CDR2 FQGNSA. The CDR3 loop is CASSLGHSGANVLTF. The CDR3 DNA reads as TGTGCCAGCAGTCTAGGGCACTCTGGGGCCAACGTCCTGACTTTC. The whole variable domain, remainder taken from reference TRBV7-2 and TRBJ2-6, is GAGVSQSPSNKVTEKGKDVELRCDPISGHTALYWYRQSLGQGLEFLIYFQGNSAPDKSGLPSDRFSAERTGGSVSTLTIQRTQQEDSAVYLCASSLGHSGANVLTFGAGSRLTVL.

The genes are TRBV14 and TRBJ2-7; TRBD2 matches at 10 bases. The CDR3 loop spans 16 amino acids. Germline V gene data show CDR1 as SGHDN and CDR2 as FVKESK. After removal of 4 bases from V and 2 bases from J, the junction contained 8 bases not matched to a gene. The CDR3 loop reads CASSPGVLAGAYEQYF. DNA for the CDR3: TGTGCCAGCAGCCCCGGCGTCCTAGCGGGGGCCTACGAGCAGTACTTC.

This clone was detected once. This chain uses TRBV5-1 with TRBJ1-1; TRBD1 is a possible D gene (5 bases). V lost 2 bases and J lost 4, with 12 bases in between. The germline gives CDR1 SGHRS, CDR2 YFSETQ. The CDR3 spans 14 residues. The CDR3 sequence is CASSFGGRSTEAFF. The DNA for the CDR3 is TGCGCCAGCAGCTTCGGGGGACGTTCCACTGAAGCTTTCTTT.

The chain is built from TRBV10-3 and TRBJ1-1; no clear D. V dropped 3 bases and J dropped 2 bases, with 7 bases sitting between them. Germline assignment: CDR1 ENHRY and CDR2 SYGVKD. The CDR3 spans 13 residues. The CDR3, as DNA: TGTGCCATCAGTGAAAGGGAAAACACTGAAGCTTTCTTT. Translating gives CAISERENTEAFF.

The J gene is TRBJ1-2, the V gene TRBV4-2; 9 bases are shared with TRBD1. The CDR3 runs to 16 residues. J was trimmed by 5 bases and V by 4 bases; bases with no gene match: 11. Germline V gene sequence: CDR1 LGHNA, CDR2 YNFKEQ. The chain's CDR3 is CASSLVPGQGAYGYTF. The CDR3 DNA reads TGTGCCAGCAGCCTAGTTCCGGGACAGGGCGCATATGGCTACACCTTC.

The genes are TRBV19 and TRBJ1-6, with unresolved D. Per the germline V gene, CDR1 is LNHDA and CDR2 is SQIVND (reference sequence). The CDR3 length is 12 residues. The V end was cut by 7 bases, the J end by 3 bases, with 4 bases between. CDR3 region: CASKDYNSPLHF. The CDR3 DNA is TGTGCCAGTAAAGACTATAATTCACCCCTCCACTTT.

The rearrangement links TRBV27 to TRBJ1-1, with TRBD1 identical over 8 bases. CDR3 length equals 13 residues. With V trimmed by 4 bases and J by 11 bases, 9 bases remained unmatched. Germline CDR1 and CDR2: MNHEY and SMNVEV (reference sequence). The CDR3 protein is CASSWGQGAFAFF. For the CDR3, the DNA is TGTGCCAGCAGTTGGGGGCAGGGGGCCTTCGCTTTCTTT.

The chain employs TRBV25-1 and TRBJ1-1; unclear D gene. Per the germline V gene, CDR1 is MGHDK and CDR2 is SYGVNS. This CDR3 has 14 amino acids. The V and J ends lost 4 bases and 5 bases respectively, with 14 bases between them. The CDR3 coding sequence is TGTGCCAGCAGTGCCCTTCACGCGGGAACTGAAGCTTTCTTT. Residues: CASSALHAGTEAFF. Together with reference TRBV25-1 and TRBJ1-1, the CDR3 gives the full variable domain: EADIYQTPRYLVIGTGKKITLECSQTMGHDKMYWYQQDPGMELHLIHYSYGVNSTEKGDLSSESTVSRIRTEHFPLTLESARPSHTSQYLCASSALHAGTEAFFGQGTRLTVV.

The V and J genes are TRBV10-2 and TRBJ2-5; D remains ambiguous. V was clipped by 2 bases and J by 3 bases, with 7 bases between them. Germline V gives CDR1 WSHSY, CDR2 SAAADI. The CDR3 spans 13 residues. In DNA, the CDR3 is TGCGCCAGCAGTGAGGCCATCAAAGAGACCCAGTACTTC. Its translation: CASSEAIKETQYF.

This rearrangement joins TRBV30 to TRBJ2-7; 7 bases match TRBD1. V lost 0 bases and J lost 2; bases outside the gene matches: 1. CDR1 and CDR2 from the germline V gene are GTSNPN and SVGIG (reference sequence). The CDR3 extends over 13 amino acids. CDR3 in amino acids: CAWSVQGAYEQYF. CDR3 nucleotide sequence: TGTGCCTGGAGTGTTCAGGGGGCCTACGAGCAGTACTTC. The complete variable domain, with remaining parts taken from reference TRBV30 and TRBJ2-7, reads SQTIHQWPATLVQPVGSPLSLECTVEGTSNPNLYWYRQAAGRGLQLLFYSVGIGQISSEVPQNLSASRPQDRQFILSSKKLLLSDSGFYLCAWSVQGAYEQYFGPGTRLTVT.

The rearrangement links TRBV29-1 to TRBJ1-1, with D maybe TRBD1 (5 bases). The CDR3 contains 13 residues. CDR1 is SQVTM, CDR2 ANQGSEA, per germline. V shed 2 bases and J shed 1 base, with 8 bases lying between them. As DNA, the CDR3 is TGCAGCGTTGAAAGGGACCCGAACACTGAAGCTTTCTTT. Translation: CSVERDPNTEAFF.

The chain employs TRBV29-1 and TRBJ2-5; 15 positions agree with TRBD2. The V segment lost 6 bases and the J segment 4 bases; nucleotides outside the gene matches: 3. The CDR3 totals 14 residues. Looked up from germline, CDR1 is SQVTM and CDR2 is ANQGSEA. The CDR3 DNA sequence: TGCAGCGTCGGGACTAGCGGGGGGATAGAGACCCAGTACTTC. Encoded protein: CSVGTSGGIETQYF.

The genes are TRBV5-1 and TRBJ1-1; TRBD1 matches 8 bases. Trimming at V came to 7 bases and at J to 2 bases, leaving 7 bases not matched to a gene. There are 14 residues in the CDR3. The germline V gene encodes CDR1 SGHRS and CDR2 YFSETQ. The CDR3 protein is CASYGTGKNTEAFF. CDR3 bases: TGCGCCAGCTACGGGACAGGAAAAAACACTGAAGCTTTCTTT.

This clone showed up just once. The J gene is TRBJ1-4, the V gene TRBV7-8, with D tentatively TRBD1 (5 bases). The CDR3 consists of 15 residues. V dropped 3 bases and J dropped 0 bases, with 8 bases sitting between them. Germline V gene sequence: CDR1 SGHVS, CDR2 FQNEAQ. The CDR3 DNA follows: TGTGCCAGCAGCTTTTCACAGGCAACTAATGAAAAACTGTTTTTT. As protein: CASSFSQATNEKLFF. Filled out from reference TRBV7-8 and TRBJ1-4, the complete variable domain reads GAGVSQSPRYKVAKRGQDVALRCDPISGHVSLFWYQQALGQGPEFLTYFQNEAQLDKSGLPSDRFFAERPEGSVSTLKIQRTQQEDSAVYLCASSFSQATNEKLFFGSGTQLSVL.

The chain joins TRBV7-2 to TRBJ1-1; 10 bases map to TRBD1. Germline V CDR1 and CDR2: SGHTA, FQGNSA. V gave up 5 bases and J gave up 1 base; unmatched junction bases: 7. This CDR3 region has 16 residues. CDR3 coding DNA: TGTGCCAGCAGCCCGGGACAGGGGATGAGGAACACTGAAGCTTTCTTT. It yields the protein CASSPGQGMRNTEAFF. Full variable domain (remainder filled in from reference TRBV7-2 and TRBJ1-1): GAGVSQSPSNKVTEKGKDVELRCDPISGHTALYWYRQSLGQGLEFLIYFQGNSAPDKSGLPSDRFSAERTGGSVSTLTIQRTQQEDSAVYLCASSPGQGMRNTEAFFGQGTRLTVV.

V gene TRBV30 combines with J gene TRBJ1-5, with D uncertain. V lost 1 base and J lost 1, with 2 bases in between. This CDR3 is 12 amino acids long. Looked up from germline, CDR1 is GTSNPN and CDR2 is SVGIG (reference sequence). CDR3 region: CAWSASNQPQHF. The DNA of the CDR3 is TGTGCCTGGAGTGCAAGCAATCAGCCCCAGCATTTT.

The V and J genes are TRBV30 and TRBJ1-3, with D perhaps matching TRBD1 (5 bases). CDR1 is GTSNPN and CDR2 is SVGIG in the germline V gene (reference sequence). The ends were cut back, 8 bases at V and 0 bases at J, with 17 bases in the middle. CDR3 length: 15 amino acids. Here the CDR3 DNA reads TGTGCCGGGGGGTTCGTGGGCCGCTCTGGAAACACCATATATTTT. Protein product: CAGGFVGRSGNTIYF.

The chain employs TRBV7-5 and TRBJ1-2; the table's D gene call, TRBD1, was not cross checked with the DNA. TRBV7-5 is described as a pseudogene. The CDR3 runs to 14 residues. CDR3 sequence (DNA): TGTGCCAGAACCTCACGGGACAGGGTATACGGCTACACCTTC. Encoded protein: CARTSRDRVYGYTF.

CDR3: CASREREGLGEQFF. The CDR3 DNA is TGTGCCAGCAGGGAGCGGGAGGGCTTAGGTGAGCAGTTCTTC. This sequence joins TRBV6-4 and TRBJ2-1; TRBD2 matches 10 bases. The germline V gene encodes CDR1 MRHNA and CDR2 SNTAGT. J lost 9 bases, V lost 6 bases, and 8 bases had no gene match. This CDR3 contains 14 residues.

In DNA, the CDR3 is TGTGCCACCAGCCTATTGGTTGGAGAGACCCAGTACTTC. Translated: CATSLLVGETQYF. This chain joins TRBV15 and TRBJ2-5; the D is unclear. Germline CDR1 reads LNHNV; CDR2 reads YYDKDF (reference sequence). The CDR3 contains 13 residues. The V end was cut by 5 bases, the J end by 4 bases, with 11 bases between. Filled out from reference TRBV15 and TRBJ2-5, the complete variable domain reads DAMVIQNPRYQVTQFGKPVTLSCSQTLNHNVMYWYQQKSSQAPKLLFHYYDKDFNNEADTPDNFQSRRPNTSFCFLDIRSPGLGDTAMYLCATSLLVGETQYFGPGTRLLVL.

The chain carries TRBV7-9 and TRBJ1-4; TRBD1 is a possible D gene (6 bases). V lost 3 bases, J lost 8 bases, and 13 bases lay in between. The germline V gene has CDR1 SEHNR and CDR2 FQNEAQ (reference sequence). The CDR3 extends over 14 amino acids. CDR3 coding DNA: TGTGCCAGCAGCTTGGGGGCAGGAGTCGAAAAACTGTTTTTT. Translation gives CASSLGAGVEKLFF.

The chain carries TRBV6-5 and TRBJ2-3; 8 positions agree with TRBD1. The CDR3 has 15 amino acids. The V gene's germline CDR1 is MNHEY and CDR2 SVGAGI. Unmatched junction bases numbered 9, after V lost 6 bases and J lost 4 bases. This CDR3 is CASSQDRASADTQYF. As DNA, the CDR3 is TGTGCCAGCAGCCAGGACAGGGCTTCGGCAGATACGCAGTATTTT.

V and J are TRBV19 and TRBJ2-5; D remains ambiguous. The J call may be incorrect, as the DNA end agrees better with TRBJ2-7. Per germline, CDR1 LNHDA and CDR2 SQIVND (reference sequence). CDR3 length: 13 residues. The CDR3, as DNA: TGTGCCAGTAGTATGGGCAGAACCTACGAGCAGTACTTC. This translates into CASSMGRTYEQYF.

This sequence joins TRBV19 and TRBJ1-5, with 9 bases fitting TRBD1. This CDR3 has 14 residues. The germline gives CDR1 LNHDA, CDR2 SQIVND (reference sequence). The V and J ends lost 7 bases and 5 bases, in that order; junction bases with no gene match: 6. The CDR3 DNA reads as TGTGCCAGTATGAGGACAGGGGTGGATCAGCCCCAGCATTTT. Encoded protein: CASMRTGVDQPQHF.

This clone was detected only once. CDR3 protein: CASSQGGWDGELFF. The DNA for the CDR3 is TGTGCCAGCAGCCAAGGAGGCTGGGACGGGGAGCTGTTTTTT. J is TRBJ2-2 and V is TRBV4-2; D is ambiguous. The germline V gene has CDR1 LGHNA and CDR2 YNFKEQ. This CDR3 contains 14 residues. V was shortened by 1 base and J by 7 bases, with 10 bases between the two germline ends.

The chain couples TRBV7-3 to TRBJ1-1; D is ambiguous. The CDR3 has 13 amino acids. V gave up 0 bases and J gave up 4 bases, with 6 bases separating them. The V gene's germline CDR1 is SGHTA and CDR2 FQGTGA. This CDR3 is CASSLTATTEAFF. The CDR3 DNA reads TGTGCCAGCAGCTTAACGGCGACCACTGAAGCTTTCTTT.

The count of this clone is one. This rearrangement joins TRBV5-1 to TRBJ2-3; 8 bases align to TRBD1. Germline V lookup: CDR1 SGHRS, CDR2 YFSETQ. Trimming took 4 bases from V and 0 from J; bases not matched to a gene: 10. This CDR3 comprises 17 residues. As DNA, the CDR3 is TGCGCCAGCAGCCCTACGGACAGGGCGGTTAGCACAGATACGCAGTATTTT. It is translated as CASSPTDRAVSTDTQYF.

The chain combines TRBV6-5 with TRBJ1-5, with 7 bases that match TRBD1. This CDR3 comprises 13 residues. Germline loops: CDR1 MNHEY, CDR2 SVGAGI. V dropped 6 bases and J dropped 3; count of bases not matched to a gene: 2. CDR3 loop: CASRGQSNQPQHF. DNA of the CDR3: TGTGCCAGCAGGGGACAGTCCAATCAGCCCCAGCATTTT.

The chain joins TRBV7-2 to TRBJ1-1; D perhaps matches TRBD1 (5 bases). The CDR3 has 15 residues. Germline CDR1 is SGHTA and CDR2 is FQGNSA. Trimming cost V 5 bases and J 1 base, with 14 bases left between them. CDR3 loop: CASSQARTTNTEAFF. CDR3 coding DNA: TGTGCCAGCAGCCAGGCCAGGACAACGAACACTGAAGCTTTCTTT. Variable domain in full (rest from reference TRBV7-2 and TRBJ1-1): GAGVSQSPSNKVTEKGKDVELRCDPISGHTALYWYRQSLGQGLEFLIYFQGNSAPDKSGLPSDRFSAERTGGSVSTLTIQRTQQEDSAVYLCASSQARTTNTEAFFGQGTRLTVV.

The V and J genes are TRBV11-2 and TRBJ1-2; perhaps TRBD1 as D (5 bases). V lost 4 bases, J lost 0 bases, and 9 bases lay in between. Germline V gene lookup returns CDR1 SGHAT and CDR2 FQNNGV. The CDR3 is 14 residues long. CDR3 loop: CASSSQTANYGYTF. The DNA of the CDR3 is TGTGCCAGCAGCTCCCAGACAGCTAACTATGGCTACACCTTC.